A single sample is the source of the 23 T cell receptor beta chains below, sequenced in a study of lymphopenia after photon versus proton radiotherapy. Sequencing used immunoSEQ multiplex PCR; TCRdb keeps in-frame clones, though not all of them. The sample includes 15,000 or so clones, 88% of them seen just once. The sample here was peripheral blood, taken from a patient treated with proton-based radiotherapy. The source of these receptors is a woman in her sixties with cholangiocarcinoma. Some clones in this sample may be carry-over from other donors' samples.

V usage is TRBV20-1 and J usage is TRBJ1-1, with D uncertain. V lost 5 bases to trimming and J lost 2 bases, with 6 bases between them. This CDR3 has 11 amino acids. Germline CDR1 reads DFQATT; CDR2 reads SNEGSKA (reference sequence). CDR3 bases: TGCAGTGCTGCGACTAACACTGAAGCTTTCTTT. This gives the protein CSAATNTEAFF.

The V call is TRBV7-2, the J call TRBJ1-2; tentatively, D is TRBD1 (6 bases). V was trimmed by 1 base and J by 4 bases, leaving 10 bases between them. The germline V gene has CDR1 SGHTA and CDR2 FQGNSA. This CDR3 has 14 amino acids. This CDR3 is CASSLGGQGYGYTF. CDR3 nucleotides: TGTGCCAGCAGCTTAGGGGGACAAGGCTATGGCTACACCTTC.

The chain joins TRBV2 to TRBJ1-5; 8 bases are shared with TRBD1. The CDR3 covers 14 residues. With V trimmed by 6 bases and J by 5 bases, 6 bases remained unmatched. Germline CDR1 is SNHLY and CDR2 is FYNNEI. CDR3 sequence: CASSGTGGDQPQHF. In DNA form, the CDR3 reads TGTGCCAGCAGCGGGACAGGAGGGGATCAGCCCCAGCATTTT.

V and J are TRBV7-2 and TRBJ2-5, with 8 positions matching TRBD1. V shed 2 bases, J shed 1 base, and the junction held 0 bases outside the gene matches. The CDR3 length is 14 residues. From germline, CDR1 is SGHTA and CDR2 FQGNSA. As DNA, the CDR3 is TGTGCCAGCAGCTTAACAGGGGGCCAAGAGACCCAGTACTTC. It yields the protein CASSLTGGQETQYF.

The rearrangement joins TRBV30 to TRBJ1-5, with 10 bases aligning to TRBD1. The CDR3 is 16 amino acids. Germline CDR1 and CDR2: GTSNPN and SVGIG (reference sequence). The ends lost 0 bases at V and 0 bases at J; junction bases unmatched: 2. The CDR3 DNA reads as TGTGCCTGGAGTGTCGGACAGGGGGATAGCAATCAGCCCCAGCATTTT. This gives the protein CAWSVGQGDSNQPQHF. Full variable domain (outside the CDR3, taken from reference TRBV30 and TRBJ1-5): SQTIHQWPATLVQPVGSPLSLECTVEGTSNPNLYWYRQAAGRGLQLLFYSVGIGQISSEVPQNLSASRPQDRQFILSSKKLLLSDSGFYLCAWSVGQGDSNQPQHFGDGTRLSIL.

This clone was observed a single time. The V call is TRBV6-6, the J call TRBJ1-1; no definite D call. The germline gives CDR1 MNHNY, CDR2 SVGAGI (reference sequence). Trimming removed 8 bases at V and 0 bases at J, with 10 bases between. CDR3 length: 13 residues. DNA for the CDR3: TGTGCCAGCCTTTTTAGTATGAACACTGAAGCTTTCTTT. It encodes CASLFSMNTEAFF.

This chain uses TRBV29-1 with TRBJ1-4; no reliable D call. CDR1 and CDR2 (germline): SQVTM, ANQGSEA. This CDR3 region has 12 residues. Trimming cost V 4 bases and J 7 bases, with 10 bases left between them. CDR3 residues: CSVGRPGEKLFF. The CDR3, as DNA: TGCAGCGTTGGCAGGCCCGGTGAAAAACTGTTTTTT.

The rearrangement joins TRBV7-6 to TRBJ2-4, with D possibly matching TRBD2 (6 bases). Trimming pared 1 base from V and 0 bases from J, leaving 13 bases between. The CDR3 sequence is 17 residues long. Germline loops: CDR1 SGHVS, CDR2 FNYEAQ. The CDR3 nucleotides read TGTGCCAGCAGCTTAGAGGTCCCGGGAGTAGCCAAAAACATTCAGTACTTC. The encoded protein is CASSLEVPGVAKNIQYF. Using reference TRBV7-6 and TRBJ2-4 for the parts outside the CDR3, the full variable domain is GAGVSQSPRYKVTKRGQDVALRCDPISGHVSLYWYRQALGQGPEFLTYFNYEAQQDKSGLPNDRFSAERPEGSISTLTIQRTEQRDSAMYRCASSLEVPGVAKNIQYFGAGTRLSVL.

The genes are TRBV29-1 and TRBJ2-2; D is undetermined. V was trimmed by 2 bases and J by 2 bases, leaving 9 bases between them. The CDR3 is 14 amino acids. The germline V gene encodes CDR1 SQVTM and CDR2 ANQGSEA. CDR3 protein: CSVERSENTGELFF. The CDR3 nucleotides are TGCAGCGTTGAACGGTCAGAAAACACCGGGGAGCTGTTTTTT.

The V call is TRBV27, the J call TRBJ2-7; the D is unclear. The CDR3 runs to 13 residues. V was clipped by 6 bases and J by 3 bases, with 12 bases between them. Looked up from germline, CDR1 is MNHEY and CDR2 is SMNVEV (reference sequence). Here the CDR3 DNA reads TGTGCCAGCAGAAAAGACCTCAACTACGAGCAGTACTTC. This sequence encodes CASRKDLNYEQYF.

A single count supports this clone. This chain joins TRBV7-8 and TRBJ1-4; D unresolved. The CDR3 covers 11 residues. The germline CDR1 and CDR2 sequences are SGHVS and FQNEAQ. V was cut by 6 bases and J by 7 bases, with 6 bases left in between. The CDR3 DNA reads as TGTGCCAGCAGTTATAGTGAAAAACTGTTTTTT. This codes for CASSYSEKLFF.

The genes are TRBV6-5 and TRBJ1-4, with unresolved D. Germline assignment: CDR1 MNHEY and CDR2 SVGAGI. With 6 bases removed from V and 7 bases from J, the gap between germline ends came to 12 bases. The CDR3 is 13 residues long. The CDR3 loop is CASSGGMAEKLFF. The CDR3 DNA follows: TGTGCCAGCAGCGGAGGGATGGCTGAAAAACTGTTTTTT.

The V gene is TRBV7-3, the J gene TRBJ2-3, with 8 bases fitting TRBD2. With V trimmed by 5 bases and J by 5 bases, 6 bases remained unmatched. The CDR3 runs to 14 residues. Looked up from germline, CDR1 is SGHTA and CDR2 is FQGTGA. The CDR3 nucleotides are TGTGCCAGCAGCCCAACGGGGGGGCGAGATACGCAGTATTTT. It yields the protein CASSPTGGRDTQYF. The whole variable domain, filled in from reference TRBV7-3 and TRBJ2-3, reads GAGVSQTPSNKVTEKGKYVELRCDPISGHTALYWYRQSLGQGPEFLIYFQGTGAADDSGLPNDRFFAVRPEGSVSTLKIQRTERGDSAVYLCASSPTGGRDTQYFGPGTRLTVL.

The chain recombines TRBV11-2 with TRBJ2-5; tentative D call: TRBD2 (6 bases). CDR1 is SGHAT, CDR2 FQNNGV, per germline. V was cut by 3 bases and J by 1 base, with 12 bases left in between. This CDR3 has 15 residues. DNA of the CDR3: TGTGCCAGCAGCTTCTGGGGGAGGTTCCAAGAGACCCAGTACTTC. Translated, it gives CASSFWGRFQETQYF.

Written as DNA, the CDR3 is TGCGCCAGCAGCAACAGAGGAGGGCCCGGGGATACGCAGTATTTT. Its translation is CASSNRGGPGDTQYF. The chain has TRBV4-3 and TRBJ2-3; tentatively, D is TRBD2 (6 bases). Trimming stripped 5 bases from V and 6 bases from J, with 18 bases between. The germline V gene has CDR1 LGHNA and CDR2 YSLEER. The CDR3 loop spans 15 amino acids.

This clone occurred a few times. V is TRBV30 and J is TRBJ2-7; D may be TRBD2 (5 bases). Deletions cut 5 bases from V and 0 bases from J, with 11 bases between. This CDR3 has 13 residues. Per the germline V gene, CDR1 is GTSNPN and CDR2 is SVGIG (reference sequence). The CDR3 DNA sequence: TGTGCCTGGGAGGACTCGAGCTCCTACGAGCAGTACTTC. The encoded protein is CAWEDSSSYEQYF.

The genes are TRBV19 and TRBJ1-2; unclear D gene. V was trimmed by 5 bases and J by 5 bases, leaving 18 bases between them. The CDR3 loop spans 15 amino acids. The germline V gene encodes CDR1 LNHDA and CDR2 SQIVND (reference sequence). The CDR3 region is CASSADLLVSYGYTF. The CDR3 DNA reads as TGTGCCAGTAGTGCGGACCTCCTCGTGAGTTATGGCTACACCTTC.

This clone has only a few counts. The rearrangement joins TRBV29-1 to TRBJ1-2; D uncertain. This CDR3 is 11 amino acids long. Germline CDR1 SQVTM, CDR2 ANQGSEA. The V end lost 6 bases, the J end lost 7 bases, and 12 bases lay between the germline ends. CDR3 region: CSVRTVAGYTF. The DNA of the CDR3 is TGCAGCGTCCGGACGGTTGCTGGCTACACCTTC. Full variable domain (outside the CDR3, taken from reference TRBV29-1 and TRBJ1-2): SAVISQKPSRDICQRGTSLTIQCQVDSQVTMMFWYRQQPGQSLTLIATANQGSEATYESGFVIDKFPISRPNLTFSTLTVSNMSPEDSSIYLCSVRTVAGYTFGSGTRLTVV.

The chain uses TRBV5-6 and TRBJ1-4, with D perhaps TRBD1 (5 bases). The germline V gene encodes CDR1 SGHDT and CDR2 YYEEEE. This CDR3 has 15 amino acids. The germline V and J ends were trimmed by 4 bases and 4 bases, with 14 bases remaining between them. CDR3 in DNA: TGTGCCAGCAGCACCCGGGACCGACTTAATGAAAAACTGTTTTTT. Its protein product is CASSTRDRLNEKLFF.

As to this clone: The junction departs from germline at one end; a sequencing error may be responsible. The rearrangement joins TRBV14 to TRBJ1-4; D is unclear. The CDR3 totals 11 residues. Per germline, CDR1 SGHDN and CDR2 FVKESK. In DNA, the CDR3 is TGTGCCAGCCACACGGCGGGGAAGGACCTTTTT. This encodes CASHTAGKDLF. Based on the CDR3 plus reference TRBV14 and TRBJ1-4, the full variable domain is EAGVTQFPSHSVIEKGQTVTLRCDPISGHDNLYWYRRVMGKEIKFLLHFVKESKQDESGMPNNRFLAERTGGTYSTLKVQPAELEDSGVYFCASHTAGKDLFGSGTQLSVL.

This clone has a handful of counts. Sequence at one end of the junction differs from germline and may be a read error. The V and J genes are TRBV6-6 and TRBJ2-1; either TRBD1 or TRBD2 may fit D (5 bases each). This CDR3 region has 14 residues. Germline lookup yields CDR1 MNHNY and CDR2 SVGAGI (reference sequence). CDR3 sequence reads: CASSDSGTNNEQFF. CDR3 DNA: TGTGCCAGCAGTGACTCCGGGACGAACAATGAGCAGTTCTTC.

V is TRBV5-1 and J is TRBJ2-6, with D hard to call. With 0 bases removed from V and 0 bases from J, the gap between germline ends came to 4 bases. CDR1 and CDR2 (germline): SGHRS, YFSETQ. CDR3 size: 15 residues. The DNA for the CDR3 is TGCGCCAGCAGCTTGGACGGCTCTGGGGCCAACGTCCTGACTTTC. Its translation: CASSLDGSGANVLTF.

The rearrangement joins TRBV27 to TRBJ2-5; D is possibly TRBD2 (6 bases). The CDR3 runs to 14 residues. Germline V CDR1 and CDR2: MNHEY, SMNVEV (reference sequence). Deletions cut 6 bases from V and 4 bases from J, with 15 bases between. The CDR3: CASSSTSSGETQYF. The DNA for the CDR3 is TGTGCCAGCAGCTCTACTAGCTCCGGAGAGACCCAGTACTTC.